A selection of T cell receptor beta chains follows, all from one sample in a study of cytomegalovirus exposure and HLA in healthy donors. This table comes from immunoSEQ multiplex PCR, and its TCRdb copy is limited to in-frame clones, with some not included. The table has around 250,000 clones, nearly 95% seen once. The sequenced sample was PBMCs. All receptors come from a girl aged 2 to 9 in good health and CMV-seronegative. The CDR3 runs from the conserved cysteine through the conserved F or W. A D gene is named only where the DNA matches it firmly. Size is omitted from some rows. Given values are once, few, many or a class for expanded clones.

length: 15
V: TRBV9
D: TRBD2
J: TRBJ2-5
size: NA
CDR3: CASSVLAGGQETQYF
DNA: TGTGCCAGCAGCGTTCTAGCGGGGGGCCAAGAGACCCAGTACTTC

length: 13
V: TRBV19
D: NA
J: TRBJ1-5
size: NA
CDR3: CASSIVGGQPQHF
DNA: TGTGCCAGTAGTATAGTTGGGGGGCAGCCCCAGCATTTT

length: 15
V: TRBV4-2
D: NA
J: TRBJ1-1
size: NA
CDR3: CASSQEPGENTEAFF
DNA: TGTGCCAGCAGCCAAGAGCCAGGGGAGAACACTGAAGCTTTCTTT

length: 10
V: TRBV20-1
D: NA
J: TRBJ2-5
size: once
CDR3: CSASKETQYF
DNA: TGCAGTGCTAGTAAAGAGACCCAGTACTTC

length: 14
V: TRBV5-6
D: TRBD1
J: TRBJ1-1
size: once
CDR3: CASSFRDRDTEAFF
DNA: TGTGCCAGCAGCTTCCGGGACAGGGACACTGAAGCTTTCTTT

length: 20
V: TRBV7-8
D: TRBD2
J: TRBJ2-7
size: NA
CDR3: CASSLISGTSYSLTFYEQYF
DNA: TGTGCCAGCAGCTTAATCTCCGGGACTAGTTACTCCCTTACCTTCTACGAGCAGTACTTC

length: 15
V: TRBV2
D: TRBD2
J: TRBJ2-3
size: NA
CDR3: CASSQLAGGPDTQYF
DNA: TGTGCCAGCAGCCAACTAGCGGGGGGCCCAGATACGCAGTATTTT

length: 15
V: TRBV27
D: TRBD1
J: TRBJ2-1
size: NA
CDR3: CASSLAGGLYNEQFF
DNA: TGTGCCAGCAGCCTTGCAGGGGGTCTCTACAATGAGCAGTTCTTC

length: 15
V: TRBV7-8
D: NA
J: TRBJ1-1
size: NA
CDR3: CASSLFQGPGAEAFF
DNA: TGTGCCAGCAGCTTATTTCAGGGGCCAGGCGCTGAAGCTTTCTTT

length: 15
V: TRBV6-1
D: TRBD1
J: TRBJ1-6
size: NA
CDR3: CAVIGTGSPSSPLHF
DNA: TGTGCCGTCATAGGGACAGGGTCCCCGAGTTCACCCCTCCACTTT

length: 13
V: TRBV7-9
D: NA
J: TRBJ1-1
size: NA
CDR3: CSSSLSLNTEAFF
DNA: TGTTCCAGCAGCTTATCACTAAACACTGAAGCTTTCTTT

length: 15
V: TRBV21-1
D: NA
J: TRBJ1-5
size: NA
CDR3: CASSKSRGRRQPQHF
DNA: TGTGCCAGCAGCAAATCCAGGGGGCGAAGGCAGCCCCAGCATTTT

length: 14
V: TRBV7-6
D: TRBD1
J: TRBJ2-5
size: NA
CDR3: CASSLETGDETQYF
DNA: TGTGCCAGCAGCTTAGAAACAGGGGACGAGACCCAGTACTTC

length: 14
V: TRBV27
D: TRBD1
J: TRBJ1-5
size: NA
CDR3: CASSSGTGNQPQHF
DNA: TGTGCCAGCAGTTCTGGGACAGGCAATCAGCCCCAGCATTTT

length: 14
V: TRBV29-1
D: NA
J: TRBJ2-1
size: NA
CDR3: CSVSLDTRYNEQFF
DNA: TGCAGCGTTTCTTTAGATACCCGGTACAATGAGCAGTTCTTC

length: 14
V: TRBV6-1
D: NA
J: TRBJ1-2
size: NA
CDR3: CASYGRFLTWGYTF
DNA: TGTGCCAGCTATGGGCGATTTCTCACGTGGGGCTACACCTTC

length: 15
V: TRBV30
D: NA
J: TRBJ2-7
size: NA
CDR3: CAWSRPDIFHTEQYF
DNA: TGTGCCTGGAGTAGGCCCGACATATTTCACACCGAGCAGTACTTC

length: 15
V: TRBV19
D: NA
J: TRBJ2-5
size: NA
CDR3: CASSLDAGVRETQYF
DNA: TGTGCCAGTAGTCTAGATGCAGGGGTTAGGGAGACCCAGTACTTC

length: 13
V: TRBV6-5
D: NA
J: TRBJ2-1
size: NA
CDR3: CASSYRGGDEQFF
DNA: TGTGCCAGCAGTTACAGGGGTGGCGATGAGCAGTTCTTC

length: 14
V: TRBV6-5
D: TRBD1
J: TRBJ1-3
size: NA
CDR3: CASSYRQGSDTIYF
DNA: TGTGCCAGCAGTTACCGACAGGGGTCAGACACCATATATTTT

length: 13
V: TRBV30
D: NA
J: TRBJ1-1
size: NA
CDR3: CASSIRGNTEAFF
DNA: TGTGCCTCCTCGATTAGGGGAAACACTGAAGCTTTCTTT

length: 16
V: TRBV30
D: TRBD2
J: TRBJ2-1
size: once
CDR3: CAWSGPTSGRGNEQFF
DNA: TGTGCCTGGAGTGGCCCGACTAGCGGGAGGGGCAATGAGCAGTTCTTC

length: 12
V: TRBV18
D: NA
J: TRBJ2-7
size: NA
CDR3: CASSPRRDEQYF
DNA: TGTGCCAGCTCACCAAGGAGGGACGAGCAGTACTTC

length: 15
V: TRBV19
D: TRBD1
J: TRBJ1-1
size: NA
CDR3: CASRGPGTGNTEAFF
DNA: TGTGCCAGTAGAGGTCCCGGGACAGGGAACACTGAAGCTTTCTTT

length: 14
V: TRBV7-3
D: NA
J: TRBJ1-6
size: NA
CDR3: CASSLGGSRSPLHF
DNA: TGTGCCAGCAGCTTAGGGGGGTCGAGATCACCCCTCCACTTT

length: 17
V: TRBV9
D: TRBD2
J: TRBJ2-2
size: NA
CDR3: CASSHSLGTSWPGELFF
DNA: TGTGCCAGCAGCCACTCTTTGGGGACTAGCTGGCCCGGGGAGCTGTTTTTT

length: 14
V: TRBV25-1
D: NA
J: TRBJ2-7
size: once
CDR3: CASTPRAGVYEQYF
DNA: TGTGCCAGCACCCCACGGGCAGGGGTCTACGAGCAGTACTTC

length: 14
V: TRBV6-5
D: NA
J: TRBJ1-1
size: few
CDR3: CASSSVRGNTEAFF
DNA: TGTGCCAGCAGTTCCGTCAGGGGGAACACTGAAGCTTTCTTT

length: 15
V: TRBV7-2
D: NA
J: TRBJ1-2
size: once
CDR3: CASSLDEGVDYGYTF
DNA: TGTGCCAGCAGCTTAGATGAAGGGGTTGACTATGGCTACACCTTC

length: 11
V: TRBV10-2
D: NA
J: TRBJ1-4
size: NA
CDR3: CASSAAGKLFF
DNA: TGCGCCAGCAGTGCCGCCGGGAAACTGTTTTTT

length: 17
V: TRBV27
D: TRBD2
J: TRBJ2-7
size: NA
CDR3: CASSLNGLAGDNYEQYF
DNA: TGTGCCAGCAGTTTAAACGGACTAGCGGGGGACAACTACGAGCAGTACTTC

length: 16
V: TRBV9
D: NA
J: TRBJ2-3
size: NA
CDR3: CASSGRLVGGTDTQYF
DNA: TGTGCCAGCAGCGGGCGACTAGTAGGGGGCACAGATACGCAGTATTTT

length: 14
V: TRBV2
D: NA
J: TRBJ1-4
size: NA
CDR3: CASKVTQTNEKLFF
DNA: TGTGCCAGCAAGGTGACACAAACTAATGAAAAACTGTTTTTT

length: 11
V: TRBV5-8
D: NA
J: TRBJ1-1
size: NA
CDR3: CASSFLYEAFF
DNA: TGTGCCAGCAGCTTTTTGTATGAAGCTTTCTTT

length: 13
V: TRBV5-4
D: NA
J: TRBJ2-2
size: once
CDR3: CASSLAMVADVVF
DNA: TGTGCCAGCAGCTTGGCCATGGTAGCAGACGTCGTTTTT

length: 14
V: TRBV2
D: TRBD2
J: TRBJ2-7
size: NA
CDR3: CASGVEGLDYEQYF
DNA: TGTGCCAGCGGAGTGGAGGGACTAGATTACGAGCAGTACTTC

length: 13
V: TRBV7-6
D: TRBD1
J: TRBJ1-3
size: NA
CDR3: CASSPGTVNTIYF
DNA: TGTGCCAGCAGCCCCGGGACAGTAAACACCATATATTTT

length: 18
V: TRBV5-4
D: NA
J: TRBJ1-2
size: NA
CDR3: CASSPNGGLNVANYGYTF
DNA: TGTGCCAGCAGCCCCAACGGGGGACTCAATGTAGCTAACTATGGCTACACCTTC

length: 14
V: TRBV10-3
D: TRBD2
J: TRBJ2-7
size: once
CDR3: CAISILAGVGEQYF
DNA: TGTGCCATCAGTATTCTAGCGGGAGTTGGGGAGCAGTACTTC

length: 11
V: TRBV13
D: NA
J: TRBJ2-7
size: NA
CDR3: CASSLLSEQYF
DNA: TGTGCCAGCAGCTTATTATCCGAGCAGTACTTC

length: 15
V: TRBV4-1
D: TRBD1
J: TRBJ2-7
size: NA
CDR3: CASSQDEGTVYEQYF
DNA: TGCGCCAGCAGCCAAGATGAAGGGACAGTCTACGAGCAGTACTTC